These 19 T cell receptor beta chains originate from one sample sequenced in a study of T cell changes during pregnancy in multiple sclerosis. Sequencing used immunoSEQ multiplex PCR; TCRdb keeps in-frame clones, though not all of them. The table lists under 55,000 clones, about 90% of them singletons. Sequenced here: peripheral blood, sampled in the first trimester of pregnancy. All receptors come from a female donor with multiple sclerosis, enrolled in a pregnancy study.

The chain combines TRBV6-6 with TRBJ2-7, with 7 bases fitting TRBD1. This CDR3 is 15 amino acids long. Germline CDR1 MNHNY, CDR2 SVGAGI (reference sequence). V trimming: 7 bases; J trimming: 7 bases; junction bases outside the gene matches: 16. CDR3 nucleotide sequence: TGTGCCAGCATTGACCATCTGACAGGGCCCTGGGAGCAGTACTTC. Translated, it gives CASIDHLTGPWEQYF.

The chain combines TRBV7-2 with TRBJ1-5; a weak D match, TRBD1 (5 bases). This CDR3 comprises 17 residues. Trimming shortened V by 5 bases and J by 6 bases, and 23 bases separated the two germline ends. Germline assignment: CDR1 SGHTA and CDR2 FQGNSA. The CDR3 region is CASSRGETSTWGQPQHF. The DNA of the CDR3 is TGTGCCAGCAGCCGGGGGGAGACCAGTACATGGGGTCAGCCCCAGCATTTT.

This rearrangement joins TRBV4-3 to TRBJ1-1; tentative D call: TRBD1 (6 bases). Between the trimmed V and J ends, which lost 0 bases and 0 bases, there was a span of 14 bases. Germline V lookup: CDR1 LGHNA, CDR2 YSLEER. The CDR3 runs to 17 residues. Here the CDR3 DNA reads TGCGCCAGCAGCCAAGAGTATCTCCAGGGGATGAACACTGAAGCTTTCTTT. The encoded protein is CASSQEYLQGMNTEAFF.

The J gene is TRBJ2-7, the V gene TRBV29-1; 12 bases align to TRBD2. V dropped 6 bases and J dropped 3; count of bases not matched to a gene: 9. In germline, CDR1 is SQVTM, CDR2 ANQGSEA. The CDR3 has 15 amino acids. The DNA of the CDR3 is TGCAGCGTCGTTCCGACTAGCGGGGGAGGCTACGAGCAGTACTTC. Protein product: CSVVPTSGGGYEQYF.

The chain joins TRBV5-1 to TRBJ2-1; D remains unclear. CDR1 is SGHRS, CDR2 YFSETQ, per germline. The CDR3 sequence is 14 residues long. Trimming cost V 4 bases and J 2 bases, with 10 bases left between them. The CDR3, as DNA: TGCGCCAGCAGCCCCCGCGTCCCCTACAATGAGCAGTTCTTC. This codes for CASSPRVPYNEQFF.

This chain connects TRBV27 to TRBJ1-2, with TRBD1 matching 10 bases. Germline CDR1 is MNHEY and CDR2 is SMNVEV (reference sequence). The CDR3 contains 14 residues. V was pared by 7 bases and J by 4 bases, with 6 bases of the junction left unmatched. The CDR3 bases are TGTGCCAGCACCTGGACAGGGGGTTCCTATGGCTACACCTTC. Translating it yields CASTWTGGSYGYTF.

The rearrangement uses TRBV1 and TRBJ2-1; the table assigns TRBD2, which was not confirmed against the DNA. TRBV1 is a pseudogene segment. The CDR3 covers 16 residues. The CDR3 sequence: CTALRGGGDSYNEQFF. In DNA form, the CDR3 reads TGCACCGCCCTGCGGGGCGGGGGCGACTCCTACAATGAGCAGTTCTTC.

The chain is built from TRBV27 and TRBJ1-5; D is unresolved. CDR3 length: 14 amino acids. Germline CDR1 reads MNHEY; CDR2 reads SMNVEV (reference sequence). Between the trimmed V and J ends, which lost 0 bases and 7 bases, there was a span of 10 bases. This chain's CDR3 is CASSLSRGSQPQHF. In DNA form, the CDR3 reads TGTGCCAGCAGTTTATCAAGAGGGTCCCAGCCCCAGCATTTT.

This clone qualifies as medium-sized. The rearrangement links TRBV18 to TRBJ2-2; D gene uncertain. The V gene lost 0 bases and the J gene lost 5 bases, with 4 bases spanning the gap. CDR1 is KGHSH and CDR2 is LQKENI in the germline V gene. The CDR3 length is 13 residues. Here the CDR3 reads CASSPPSTGELFF. CDR3 in DNA: TGTGCCAGCTCACCACCGAGTACCGGGGAGCTGTTTTTT.

This clone is a singleton in its sample. The CDR3 spells CASSLARSNRLARHNEQFF. The CDR3 coding sequence is TGTGCCAGCAGCTTGGCCCGGTCCAACCGGCTAGCTCGGCACAATGAGCAGTTCTTC. This chain uses TRBV5-4 with TRBJ2-1, with D maybe TRBD2 (5 bases). V was clipped by 0 bases and J by 5 bases, with 24 bases between them. The CDR3 is made up of 19 amino acids. Germline V gene lookup returns CDR1 SGHNT and CDR2 YYREEE (reference sequence).

This clone was seen a single time. The gene calls are TRBV4-3 and TRBJ2-1, with TRBD2 matching 10 bases. This CDR3 is 15 amino acids long. With 0 bases clipped from V and 8 bases from J, the junction kept 4 bases outside the gene matches. The V gene's germline CDR1 is LGHNA and CDR2 YSLEER. DNA of the CDR3: TGCGCCAGCAGCCAAGATACTAGCGGGGCGGATGAGCAGTTCTTC. Protein: CASSQDTSGADEQFF.

Written as DNA, the CDR3 is TGTGCCAGCAGCTTGGCCCGTTATACGCAGTATTTT. Translation: CASSLARYTQYF. The V call is TRBV5-8, the J call TRBJ2-3, with D hard to call. In germline, CDR1 is SGHTS, CDR2 YDEGEE. This CDR3 is 12 amino acids long. V gave up 0 bases and J gave up 7 bases, with 6 bases separating them.

V is TRBV9 and J is TRBJ2-3; 7 bases align to TRBD1. Germline values: CDR1 SGDLS, CDR2 YYNGEE. V dropped 1 base and J dropped 3; count of bases not matched to a gene: 8. The CDR3 is made up of 16 amino acids. CDR3 loop: CASSVTGTAITDTQYF. DNA of the CDR3: TGTGCCAGCAGCGTAACCGGGACAGCGATTACAGATACGCAGTATTTT.

The chain uses TRBV7-8 and TRBJ2-7, with TRBD1 matching 8 bases. Unmatched junction bases numbered 5, after V lost 1 base and J lost 3 bases. CDR3 length equals 15 residues. Looked up from germline, CDR1 is SGHVS and CDR2 is FQNEAQ. CDR3 nucleotides: TGTGCCAGCAGCTTAGACGGGACAGGACTCTACGAGCAGTACTTC. Translation gives CASSLDGTGLYEQYF. The variable domain in full, with the rest retrieved from reference TRBV7-8 and TRBJ2-7, is GAGVSQSPRYKVAKRGQDVALRCDPISGHVSLFWYQQALGQGPEFLTYFQNEAQLDKSGLPSDRFFAERPEGSVSTLKIQRTQQEDSAVYLCASSLDGTGLYEQYFGPGTRLTVT.

The chain links TRBV28 to TRBJ1-2; no clear D. This CDR3 is built from 14 residues. Germline CDR1 and CDR2: MDHEN and SYDVKM. With 7 bases removed from V and 3 bases from J, the gap between germline ends came to 15 bases. CDR3 nucleotides: TGTGCCAGCACCCAAGAACAGCCTTACTATGGCTACACCTTC. Translating gives CASTQEQPYYGYTF.

J is TRBJ2-7 and V is TRBV28; perhaps TRBD1 as D (6 bases). The germline V and J ends were trimmed by 6 bases and 7 bases, with 25 bases remaining between them. Germline V CDR1 and CDR2: MDHEN, SYDVKM. This CDR3 has 16 residues. As DNA, the CDR3 is TGTGCCAGCAGCTCGATCGGGCTCCCCGCGAGGGGGGAGCAGTACTTC. Translating gives CASSSIGLPARGEQYF.

The chain recombines TRBV10-1 with TRBJ2-7; D may be TRBD1 (6 bases). V lost 3 bases and J 6 bases, leaving 12 bases between the germline ends. The V gene's germline CDR1 is WNHNN and CDR2 SYGVQD (reference sequence). The CDR3 is 13 amino acids. CDR3 protein: CASSEGQLSEQYF. In DNA, the CDR3 is TGCGCCAGCAGTGAAGGACAGCTCTCCGAGCAGTACTTC.

In DNA, the CDR3 is TGTGCCAGCAGTGATCAGGGTATGGATTACGAGCAGTACTTC. Amino acid sequence: CASSDQGMDYEQYF. V and J are TRBV2 and TRBJ2-7; tentatively, D is TRBD1 (5 bases). This CDR3 spans 14 amino acids. Germline CDR1 and CDR2: SNHLY and FYNNEI. V was shortened by 3 bases and J by 4 bases, with 13 bases between the two germline ends.

Here the CDR3 DNA reads TGTGCCAGCAGCGGTGGACAGGGCAGATACGCTAACTATGGCTACACCTTC. The encoded protein is CASSGGQGRYANYGYTF. The rearrangement links TRBV7-9 to TRBJ1-2, with 8 positions matching TRBD1. There are 17 residues in the CDR3. Germline V lookup: CDR1 SEHNR, CDR2 FQNEAQ (reference sequence). The V gene end was trimmed by 5 bases and the J gene end by 0 bases; junction bases not matched to a gene: 11. Complete variable domain (other parts from reference TRBV7-9 and TRBJ1-2): DTGVSQNPRHKITKRGQNVTFRCDPISEHNRLYWYRQTLGQGPEFLTYFQNEAQLEKSRLLSDRFSAERPKGSFSTLEIQRTEQGDSAMYLCASSGGQGRYANYGYTFGSGTRLTVV.